This is a list of T cell receptor beta chains from one sample in a study of blood T cell repertoires in COVID-19. Some clones are missing from TCRdb's copy, which holds only in-frame ones; the method was immunoSEQ multiplex PCR. The sample lists about 150,000 clones, about 86% occurring once. Sequenced sample: peripheral blood. The source is a man between 65 and 85 years old with acute or convalescent COVID-19. CDR3s include the opening cysteine and the closing phenylalanine or tryptophan. The D gene is left open where the match is weak. Only part of the rows carry a size: once, few, many, or a class if the clone is expanded.

clone size,D gene,V gene,J gene,CDR3 DNA,CDR3 protein
NA,NA,TRBV10-3,TRBJ2-3,TGTGCCATCAGGCAGGGAGGTTGGAACCTGGGCACAGATACGCAGTATTTT,CAIRQGGWNLGTDTQYF
NA,TRBD1,TRBV3-1/TRBV3-2,TRBJ2-1,TGTGCCAGCAGCCAAGATTCGGACAGGGGGCGGAATGAGCAGTTCTTC,CASSQDSDRGRNEQFF
NA,TRBD1,TRBV27,TRBJ2-2,TGTGCCAGCAGTATGGGGGGACAGGGGGTAACCGGGGAGCTGTTTTTT,CASSMGGQGVTGELFF
NA,NA,TRBV11-3,TRBJ2-2,TGTGCCAGCAGCTTAGCAGGGCCCGGGGAGCTGTTTTTT,CASSLAGPGELFF
NA,NA,TRBV5-6,TRBJ1-2,TGTGCCAGCAGCCAGGCTGGACGGCCTACGGGAGGCTACACCTTC,CASSQAGRPTGGYTF
NA,TRBD1,TRBV9,TRBJ1-2,TGTGCCAGCAGCGTGGCCCCCGGGACAGACTATGGCTACACCTTC,CASSVAPGTDYGYTF
few,TRBD1,TRBV10-3,TRBJ1-5,TGTGCCATCAGCCCGGGACAGGGTGGCAATCAGCCCCAGCATTTT,CAISPGQGGNQPQHF
NA,TRBD2,TRBV14,TRBJ2-7,TGTGCCAGCAGCCCCGGAACTAGCGGGAGGCGCAACGAGCAGTACTTC,CASSPGTSGRRNEQYF
NA,TRBD1,TRBV9,TRBJ1-1,TGTGCCAGCAGCGTATCAATGGGACAGGGCACTGAAGCTTTCTTT,CASSVSMGQGTEAFF
NA,NA,TRBV11-2,TRBJ2-5,TGTGCCAGCAGCTTGACAGTCCAAGAGACCCAGTACTTC,CASSLTVQETQYF
NA,NA,TRBV24-1,TRBJ1-2,TGTGCCACCAGTGACCCTGACAGGCCCTATGGCTACACCTTC,CATSDPDRPYGYTF
NA,TRBD1,TRBV7-3,TRBJ2-5,TGTGCCAGCAGCTTAGGGACAGAAGAGACCCAGTACTTC,CASSLGTEETQYF
NA,NA,TRBV7-2,TRBJ2-2,TGTGCCAGCAGCTTAGTGGCGCTAGGAGATACCGGGGAGCTGTTTTTT,CASSLVALGDTGELFF
NA,TRBD2,TRBV5-1,TRBJ2-3,TGCGCCAGCAGCTCCAGCGGGGACCGCACAGATACGCAGTATTTT,CASSSSGDRTDTQYF
NA,TRBD2,TRBV25-1,TRBJ2-7,TGTGCCAGCAGTGGGGGCGGACTAGCGGGTAGATTCTACGAGCAGTACTTC,CASSGGGLAGRFYEQYF
NA,TRBD2,TRBV11-3,TRBJ2-1,TGTGCCAGCAGCTTAGATCAGGCGGGAGGTACTGAGCAGTTCTTC,CASSLDQAGGTEQFF
NA,TRBD2,TRBV24-1,TRBJ2-7,TGTGCCACCAGTAGACTAGCGGGCCTCTACGAGCAGTACTTC,CATSRLAGLYEQYF
NA,NA,TRBV21-1,TRBJ2-2,TGTGCCAGCAGCAAATGCGGGAGTGGAGACACCGGGGAGCTGTTTTTT,CASSKCGSGDTGELFF
NA,TRBD2,TRBV7-6,TRBJ2-2,TGTGCCAGCAGCATTGCTAGCGGGAGCCCCAACACCGGGGAGCTGTTTTTT,CASSIASGSPNTGELFF
NA,NA,TRBV12-3/TRBV12-4,TRBJ1-1,TGTGCCAGCAGTTTAGTCGTGAACACTGAAGCTTTCTTT,CASSLVVNTEAFF
NA,TRBD1,TRBV5-8,TRBJ2-5,TGTGCCAGCAGCTTGCTCGGGACAGGGGGTGAGACCCAGTACTTC,CASSLLGTGGETQYF
NA,NA,TRBV27,TRBJ1-6,TGTGCCAGCAGTTTTTGGCCCTCGGCCCGCGGGAATTCACCCCTCCACTTT,CASSFWPSARGNSPLHF
once,NA,TRBV12-3/TRBV12-4,TRBJ2-5,TGTGCCAGCAGTTTACGGGGGTGGACCCAGTACTTC,CASSLRGWTQYF
NA,NA,TRBV9,TRBJ2-6,TGTGCCAGCAGCGTTTTTAGCTCTGGGGCCAACGTCCTGACTTTC,CASSVFSSGANVLTF
NA,TRBD2,TRBV19,TRBJ2-1,TGTGCCAGTAGTAAAAACCCTAGCGGGAGGGGGGACAATGAGCAGTTCTTC,CASSKNPSGRGDNEQFF
NA,TRBD1,TRBV28,TRBJ1-2,TGTGCCAGCAACAGGGGTGGAAGCTATGGCTACACCTTC,CASNRGGSYGYTF
NA,NA,TRBV6-2/TRBV6-3,TRBJ1-5,TGTGCCAGCAGCCAGGGAGGCTTCAATCAGCCCCAGCATTTT,CASSQGGFNQPQHF
NA,TRBD1,TRBV27,TRBJ2-7,TGTGCCAGCAGACGGACAGGGGGCGCTCCCTACGAGCAGTACTTC,CASRRTGGAPYEQYF
once,TRBD1,TRBV29-1,TRBJ2-5,TGCAGCGTTGAAGATCAGGACAGGGTTGCGGAGACCCAGTACTTC,CSVEDQDRVAETQYF
NA,NA,TRBV28,TRBJ2-7,TGTGCCAGCAGTTTAACCGGACTCCTAATCTACGAGCAGTACTTC,CASSLTGLLIYEQYF
NA,TRBD1,TRBV27,TRBJ2-1,TGTGCCAGCAGTTTTTGGGGGACAGGGGGTGAGCAGTTCTTC,CASSFWGTGGEQFF
NA,NA,TRBV5-1,TRBJ2-5,TGCGCCAGCAGCTTGGATCCCAGGTCGGAGACCCAGTACTTC,CASSLDPRSETQYF
NA,NA,TRBV3-1/TRBV3-2,TRBJ2-7,TGTGCCACTTCCGACAGCGCCTACGAGCAGTACTTC,CATSDSAYEQYF
NA,TRBD2,TRBV6-6,TRBJ2-3,TGTGCCAGCAGTTACTCCCCTAGCGGGAGCACAGATACGCAGTATTTT,CASSYSPSGSTDTQYF
NA,NA,TRBV6-2/TRBV6-3,TRBJ2-7,TGTGCCAGCAGTTACCCACAGTACGAGCAGTACTTC,CASSYPQYEQYF
NA,TRBD1,TRBV6-1,TRBJ1-5,TGTGCCAGCAGTGGGATACAGGGGCCAGGCAATCAGCCCCAGCATTTT,CASSGIQGPGNQPQHF
NA,NA,TRBV29-1,TRBJ2-1,TGCAGCGGGACAGACCTCTACAATGAGCAGTTCTTC,CSGTDLYNEQFF
few,TRBD1,TRBV4-3,TRBJ1-3,TGCGCCAGCAGCCGAGACAGGGAAGGTATAAACACCATATATTTT,CASSRDREGINTIYF
NA,NA,TRBV5-6,TRBJ2-1,TGTGCCAGCAGCTTGGCCCCGGCAGGGAACAATGAGCAGTTCTTC,CASSLAPAGNNEQFF
NA,TRBD1,TRBV2,TRBJ2-2,TGTGCCAGCAGCGGGACAGGGAACGGGGAGCTGTTTTTT,CASSGTGNGELFF
NA,TRBD2,TRBV14,TRBJ2-1,TGTGCCAGCAGCCAACTAGCGGGAATGAGTTGGGATGAGCAGTTCTTC,CASSQLAGMSWDEQFF
NA,TRBD1,TRBV7-9,TRBJ2-1,TGTGCCAGCAGCTCCTACGGACAGGGGAACGATGAGCAGTTCTTC,CASSSYGQGNDEQFF
NA,NA,TRBV29-1,TRBJ2-7,TGCAGCGTTGGGGGGGGCAGCCTGACCTACGAGCAGTACTTC,CSVGGGSLTYEQYF
NA,TRBD2,TRBV9,TRBJ2-7,TGTGCCAGCAGCCCGGGACTAGCGGGTTACGAGCAGTACTTC,CASSPGLAGYEQYF
NA,NA,TRBV7-2,TRBJ1-3,TGTGCCAGCAGCTTAGGGGGGCCTGGAAACACCATATATTTT,CASSLGGPGNTIYF
NA,NA,TRBV28,TRBJ1-2,TGTGCCAGCAGTTTAGGGGGGGCGGGCTACTATGGCTACACCTTC,CASSLGGAGYYGYTF
NA,NA,TRBV6-2/TRBV6-3,TRBJ2-7,TGTGCCAGCAGTTACTCGAGAGGCACCGTAAACTACGAGCAGTACTTC,CASSYSRGTVNYEQYF
NA,TRBD1,TRBV27,TRBJ1-5,TGTGCCAGCAGACCGACAGGGGATCAGCCCCAGCATTTT,CASRPTGDQPQHF
NA,NA,TRBV5-1,TRBJ2-2,TGCGCCAGCAGCTTGGGACAGACCTCGAACACCGGGGAGCTGTTTTTT,CASSLGQTSNTGELFF
NA,TRBD1,TRBV11-2,TRBJ1-6,TGTGCCAGCAGCTCGGGACAGGTCAATTCACCCCTCCACTTT,CASSSGQVNSPLHF